The 10 T cell receptor beta chains reported below all come from one sample, sequenced in a study of identical twins. MiXCR, run by TCRdb on the 5' RACE reads, gives a single entry per CDR3 protein. The table includes about 700,000 distinct CDR3 sequences, over 8.5% detected once. The same data also went into a second study, on yellow fever vaccine responses in identical twins.

Sequencing used PBMCs. The receptors stem from a woman aged 18-29 years in good health.

This chain connects TRBV20-1 to TRBJ2-6, with D uncertain. The V gene's germline CDR1 is DFQATT and CDR2 SNEGSKA (reference sequence). The CDR3 spans 14 residues. Trimming pared 0 bases from V and 0 bases from J, leaving 3 bases between. Here the CDR3 reads CSAREGSGANVLTF. The CDR3 DNA follows: TGCAGTGCTAGAGAGGGCTCTGGGGCCAACGTCCTGACTTTC.

This clonotype has at least ten counts. The CDR3 nucleotides read TGTGCCAGCAGCTTAGTGACTAGCGGCCAAGAGACCCAGTACTTC. Translating it yields CASSLVTSGQETQYF. The chain is built from TRBV7-9 and TRBJ2-5; TRBD2 matches at 9 bases. This CDR3 has 15 residues. Germline V gene lookup returns CDR1 SEHNR and CDR2 FQNEAQ (reference sequence). The ends lost 1 base at V and 1 base at J; junction bases unmatched: 1.

This clonotype was counted a few times. In DNA form, the CDR3 reads TGTGCCTGGAGTTGGTGGACAGGAGGAGAGACCCAGTACTTC. It yields the protein CAWSWWTGGETQYF. The genes are TRBV30 and TRBJ2-5, with 7 bases that match TRBD1. The V gene's germline CDR1 is GTSNPN and CDR2 SVGIG (reference sequence). V dropped 2 bases and J dropped 4; count of bases not matched to a gene: 7. CDR3 length equals 14 residues. The full variable domain, in which reference TRBV30 and TRBJ2-5 provide the parts outside the CDR3, is SQTIHQWPATLVQPVGSPLSLECTVEGTSNPNLYWYRQAAGRGLQLLFYSVGIGQISSEVPQNLSASRPQDRQFILSSKKLLLSDSGFYLCAWSWWTGGETQYFGPGTRLLVL.

The chain uses TRBV14 and TRBJ2-1; D might be TRBD1 or TRBD2, each matching 5 bases. The germline CDR1 and CDR2 sequences are SGHDN and FVKESK. Trimming took 4 bases from V and 16 from J, leaving 20 bases between them. The CDR3 has 13 amino acids. The CDR3 sequence: CASSRGTFRAEFF. The DNA for the CDR3 is TGTGCCAGCAGCCGGGGGACCTTTCGAGCGGAATTCTTC.

A few counts support this clonotype. The chain links TRBV12-3 or TRBV12-4 to TRBJ1-1, with a possible D match to TRBD1 (5 bases). The CDR3 consists of 14 residues. V was pared by 7 bases and J by 0 bases, with 12 bases between. CDR3 protein: CASIFMDMNTEAFF. In DNA, the CDR3 is TGTGCCAGCATTTTCATGGACATGAACACTGAAGCTTTCTTT.

In DNA, the CDR3 is TGTGCCAGCAGCTCCGGGACTGGCATTCAGTACTTC. Its translation is CASSSGTGIQYF. The V gene is TRBV7-2, the J gene TRBJ2-4, with D perhaps matching TRBD2 (6 bases). Germline lookup yields CDR1 SGHTA and CDR2 FQGNSA. Trimming stripped 4 bases from V and 9 bases from J, with 10 bases between. The CDR3 extends over 12 amino acids. Variable domain in full (rest from reference TRBV7-2 and TRBJ2-4): GAGVSQSPSNKVTEKGKDVELRCDPISGHTALYWYRQSLGQGLEFLIYFQGNSAPDKSGLPSDRFSAERTGGSVSTLTIQRTQQEDSAVYLCASSSGTGIQYFGAGTRLSVL.

The genes are TRBV7-9 and TRBJ2-1, with TRBD2 identical over 10 bases. V shed 6 bases, J shed 10 bases, and the junction held 6 bases outside the gene matches. Germline CDR1 is SEHNR and CDR2 is FQNEAQ (reference sequence). This CDR3 region has 13 residues. CDR3 sequence reads: CASRASGGPEQFF. The CDR3 nucleotides read TGTGCCAGCAGGGCTAGCGGGGGCCCCGAGCAGTTCTTC.

This clonotype was picked up a small number of times. The chain carries TRBV5-4 and TRBJ1-1; a possible D gene is TRBD1 (5 bases). The CDR3 contains 15 residues. Deletions cut 1 base from V and 4 bases from J, with 14 bases between. Per germline, CDR1 SGHNT and CDR2 YYREEE (reference sequence). The CDR3 DNA reads as TGTGCCAGCAGCTTGCTGGACATGGACGGCACTGAAGCTTTCTTT. Translated: CASSLLDMDGTEAFF.

In this sample, this clonotype turned up a few times. The chain has TRBV12-5 and TRBJ2-1; TRBD2 aligns across 7 bases. V was pared by 9 bases and J by 5 bases, with 7 bases of the junction left unmatched. This CDR3 contains 13 residues. CDR1 is LGHNT, CDR2 FRNRAP, per germline. In nucleotides, the CDR3 is TGTGCTAGCAGCGGGATTAGGCACAATGAGCAGTTCTTC. Amino acid sequence: CASSGIRHNEQFF.

This clonotype was counted at least ten times. In nucleotides, the CDR3 is TGTGCCAGCAGTGAACGGGACAGAAGCCAAGAGACCCAGTACTTC. Amino acid sequence: CASSERDRSQETQYF. The chain employs TRBV2 and TRBJ2-5, with 7 bases lining up with TRBD1. V was pared by 2 bases and J by 1 base, with 4 bases of the junction left unmatched. CDR3 length: 15 amino acids. Germline CDR1 is SNHLY and CDR2 is FYNNEI.